This T cell receptor (beta chain) stems from a study of blood T cell repertoires in COVID-19. Study-level background: Acute and convalescent COVID-19 specimens originated in the United States, Italy and Spain.

Shortly before study entry, within 2 weeks, exposed participants had met a COVID-19 case. Authors' data handling: Reference gene primer amplification in the assay estimated nucleated cell counts. Sequencing was performed with immunoSEQ multiplex PCR; in TCRdb, only in-frame clones are kept and a portion is missing. That table gives V, J and clone size, and the DNA gave D and trimming. The sample includes approximately 190,000 clones, about four fifths of them seen just once. Per germline, CDR1 ENHRY and CDR2 SYGVKD. Trimming removed 4 bases from V and 6 bases from J; junction bases left unmatched: 5. CDR3 length: 15 amino acids.

This sequence originates from a woman between 25 and 40 years old who had been exposed to COVID-19. Sequenced: PBMCs or T cells enriched from blood (not recorded which). The chain carries TRBV10-3 and TRBJ2-1; TRBD1 matches at 11 bases. CDR3 sequence (DNA): TGTGCCATCAGTGGCCGGGACAGGGGGATCAATGAGCAGTTCTTC. Translation: CAISGRDRGINEQFF.